The clone carrying this T cell receptor beta chain showed up just a few times. Its specificity is not known. Germline V gene data show CDR1 as LGHNA and CDR2 as YNFKEQ. The V end was cut by 0 bases, the J end by 3 bases, with 12 bases between. This CDR3 comprises 16 residues. This entry comes from a study of blood T cells in healthy people across ages. Across the whole study: Using template switching, researchers captured about one barcoded beta molecule for each two T cells.

Findings and caveats of the study: Compared with aged donors, long-lived donors showed fewer expanded clones, suggesting selection.

With a J-beta primer mix and a sample-barcoded 5' primer, a second PCR ran 7 to 11 cycles. Each CDR3 protein gets one entry after TCRdb re-called the 5' RACE reads with MiXCR. The data hold about 1.6 million distinct CDR3 sequences, with about 31% observed a single time. The source material was blood. The V and J genes are TRBV4-2 and TRBJ1-5, with TRBD1 as a possible D gene (6 bases). This clonotype was obtained from a woman aged 25 to 39 in good health. The CDR3 nucleotides read TGTGCCAGCAGCCAAGAGTTCGGGGGCCCCAATCAGCCCCAGCATTTT. It codes for CASSQEFGGPNQPQHF.